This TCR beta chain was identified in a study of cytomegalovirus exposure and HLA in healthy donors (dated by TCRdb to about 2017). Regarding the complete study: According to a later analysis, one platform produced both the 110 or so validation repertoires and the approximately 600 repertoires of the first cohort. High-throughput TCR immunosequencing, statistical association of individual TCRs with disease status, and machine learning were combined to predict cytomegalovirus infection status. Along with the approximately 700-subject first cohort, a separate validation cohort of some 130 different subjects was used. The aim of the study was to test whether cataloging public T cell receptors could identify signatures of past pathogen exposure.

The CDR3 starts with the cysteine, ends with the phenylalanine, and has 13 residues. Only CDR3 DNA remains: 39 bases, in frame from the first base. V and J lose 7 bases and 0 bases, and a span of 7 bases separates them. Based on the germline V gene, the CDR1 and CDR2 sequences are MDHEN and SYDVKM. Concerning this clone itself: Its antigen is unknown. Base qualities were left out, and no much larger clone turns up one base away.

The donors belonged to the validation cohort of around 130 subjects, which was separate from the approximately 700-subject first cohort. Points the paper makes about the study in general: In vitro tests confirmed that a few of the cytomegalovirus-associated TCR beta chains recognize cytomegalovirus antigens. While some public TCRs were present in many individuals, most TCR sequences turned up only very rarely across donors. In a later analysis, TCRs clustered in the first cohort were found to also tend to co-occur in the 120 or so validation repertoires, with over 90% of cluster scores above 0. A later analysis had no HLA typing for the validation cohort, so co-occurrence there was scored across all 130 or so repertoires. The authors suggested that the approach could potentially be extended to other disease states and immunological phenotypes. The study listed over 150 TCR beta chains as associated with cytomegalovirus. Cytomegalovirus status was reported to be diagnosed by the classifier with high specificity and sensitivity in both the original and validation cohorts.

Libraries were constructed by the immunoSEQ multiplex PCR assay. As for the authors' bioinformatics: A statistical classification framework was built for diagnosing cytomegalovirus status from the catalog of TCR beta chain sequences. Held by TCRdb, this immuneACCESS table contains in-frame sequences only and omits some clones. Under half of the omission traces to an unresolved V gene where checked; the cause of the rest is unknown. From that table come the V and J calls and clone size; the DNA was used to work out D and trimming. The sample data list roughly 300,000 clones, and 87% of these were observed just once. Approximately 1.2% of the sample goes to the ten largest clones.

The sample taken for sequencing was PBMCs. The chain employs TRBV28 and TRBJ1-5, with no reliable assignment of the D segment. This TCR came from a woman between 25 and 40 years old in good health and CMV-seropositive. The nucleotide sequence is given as TGTGCCAGCAACAGAGATAGCAATCAGCCCCAGCATTTT. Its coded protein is CASNRDSNQPQHF.